A single sample is the source of the 17 T cell receptor beta chains below, sequenced in a study of PD-L1 blockade in urothelial cancer. Clones were read by immunoSEQ multiplex PCR, and TCRdb kept only the in-frame ones, dropping some. The sample has 75,000 to 95,000 clones; 90% are singletons. The sample in question was PBMCs, obtained around atezolizumab (anti-PD-L1) treatment. These receptors were obtained from a man in his 60s with urothelial cancer.

The chain recombines TRBV19 with TRBJ1-2; TRBD1 might be the D (6 bases). The germline V gene has CDR1 LNHDA and CDR2 SQIVND (reference sequence). This CDR3 has 12 amino acids. The ends were cut back, 2 bases at V and 5 bases at J, with 6 bases in the middle. The CDR3 coding sequence is TGTGCCAGTAGTATAACAGGGTATGGCTACACCTTC. Amino acid sequence: CASSITGYGYTF.

The chain combines TRBV5-5 with TRBJ1-1; 12 nucleotides align to TRBD1. Germline CDR1 SGHKS, CDR2 YYEKEE (reference sequence). Trimming cost V 0 bases and J 2 bases; bases outside gene matches: 5. The CDR3 contains 17 residues. CDR3 coding DNA: TGTGCCAGCAGCTTGGCCGGGACAGGGGGCCCTAACACTGAAGCTTTCTTT. It specifies CASSLAGTGGPNTEAFF.

The chain has TRBV4-1 and TRBJ1-1; D is unclear. V dropped 0 bases and J dropped 0 bases, with 8 bases sitting between them. Per the germline V gene, CDR1 is MGHRA and CDR2 is YSYEKL. The CDR3 is 15 amino acids. The CDR3 DNA is TGCGCCAGCAGCCAAGATGAACAGATGAACACTGAAGCTTTCTTT. This encodes CASSQDEQMNTEAFF.

The chain joins TRBV19 to TRBJ1-5; D gene uncertain. The CDR3 has 15 residues. Looked up from germline, CDR1 is LNHDA and CDR2 is SQIVND (reference sequence). V shed 5 bases and J shed 1 base, with 12 bases lying between them. CDR3 nucleotide sequence: TGTGCCAGTAGTTCGACACCCCGGAGCAATCAGCCCCAGCATTTT. It is translated as CASSSTPRSNQPQHF.

For the CDR3, the DNA is TGTGCCAGCAGCCCTGGGGGCGAGCGTGGCTACACCTTC. This encodes CASSPGGERGYTF. The gene calls are TRBV5-6 and TRBJ1-2; TRBD1 might be the D (6 bases). Germline assignment: CDR1 SGHDT and CDR2 YYEEEE. This CDR3 contains 13 residues. With 4 bases removed from V and 7 bases from J, the gap between germline ends came to 14 bases.

The chain carries TRBV7-2 and TRBJ1-2, with D perhaps matching TRBD1 (5 bases). This CDR3 comprises 14 residues. Per germline, CDR1 SGHTA and CDR2 FQGNSA. V dropped 5 bases and J dropped 2 bases, with 12 bases sitting between them. DNA of the CDR3: TGTGCCAGCAGCCCTGGGGCCCAAAACTATGGCTACACCTTC. It specifies CASSPGAQNYGYTF.

The chain employs TRBV5-1 and TRBJ2-6, with D perhaps matching TRBD1 (6 bases). V was cut by 4 bases and J by 2 bases, with 7 bases left in between. CDR1 and CDR2 from the germline V gene are SGHRS and YFSETQ. The CDR3 runs 14 residues. The CDR3 reads CASSQGPGANVLTF. The CDR3 nucleotides are TGCGCCAGCAGCCAGGGGCCTGGGGCCAACGTCCTGACTTTC.

This clone was found once. The chain recombines TRBV5-1 with TRBJ2-1, with a possible D match to TRBD2 (5 bases). CDR3 length: 15 residues. Germline CDR1 is SGHRS and CDR2 is YFSETQ. V was trimmed by 1 base and J by 6 bases, leaving 14 bases between them. The CDR3 region is CASSLQPAGSNEQFF. DNA for the CDR3: TGCGCCAGCAGCTTGCAGCCGGCGGGTAGCAATGAGCAGTTCTTC.

This clone was detected only a few times. The CDR3 here is CASSPRGLGGYEQYF. Written as DNA, the CDR3 is TGTGCCAGCTCCCCCCGGGGATTAGGGGGCTACGAGCAGTACTTC. The chain couples TRBV27 to TRBJ2-7; D is perhaps TRBD1 (6 bases). From germline, CDR1 is MNHEY and CDR2 SMNVEV (reference sequence). V lost 8 bases and J 3 bases, leaving 20 bases between the germline ends. CDR3 length: 15 amino acids.

The chain uses TRBV2 and TRBJ1-1; the D gene is possibly TRBD1 (6 bases). Trimming took 6 bases from V and 5 from J, leaving 16 bases between them. The germline V gene has CDR1 SNHLY and CDR2 FYNNEI. There are 14 residues in the CDR3. The CDR3 reads CASRNRVRETEAFF. CDR3 nucleotide sequence: TGTGCCAGCAGGAACAGGGTGAGGGAAACTGAAGCTTTCTTT.

The V and J genes are TRBV11-2 and TRBJ2-1; 9 nucleotides match TRBD1. The CDR3 sequence is 17 residues long. Germline CDR1 reads SGHAT; CDR2 reads FQNNGV. Losses at the gene ends were 3 bases for V and 7 bases for J; bases not matched to a gene: 13. The CDR3 sequence is CASSLLVTGGVENEQFF. CDR3 DNA: TGTGCCAGCAGCTTGCTAGTCACAGGGGGCGTAGAAAATGAGCAGTTCTTC.

This chain joins TRBV30 and TRBJ2-6; 8 nucleotides align to TRBD1. The CDR3 spans 20 residues. With 3 bases clipped from V and 4 bases from J, the junction kept 20 bases outside the gene matches. The germline V gene encodes CDR1 GTSNPN and CDR2 SVGIG (reference sequence). As DNA, the CDR3 is TGTGCCTGGAGCCCATGGACAGGGAAACTCATCTCGAGGGGGGCCAACGTCCTGACTTTC. It yields the protein CAWSPWTGKLISRGANVLTF.

CDR3 protein: CASRLTGESGYTF. The CDR3, as DNA: TGTGCCAGCAGATTGACAGGGGAGTCCGGCTACACCTTC. The rearrangement links TRBV2 to TRBJ1-2; 8 bases are shared with TRBD1. This CDR3 comprises 13 residues. Germline V lookup: CDR1 SNHLY, CDR2 FYNNEI. V was clipped by 6 bases and J by 8 bases; unmatched bases: 8.

This chain links TRBV18 with TRBJ2-7; 11 bases match TRBD1. Trimming took 2 bases from V and 0 from J; bases not matched to a gene: 3. Germline V lookup: CDR1 KGHSH, CDR2 LQKENI. This CDR3 is built from 16 residues. The CDR3 loop reads CASSPGGTGGSYEQYF. CDR3 nucleotide sequence: TGTGCCAGCTCACCAGGGGGGACAGGGGGCTCCTACGAGCAGTACTTC.

The chain combines TRBV30 with TRBJ1-3; 7 positions agree with TRBD1. The CDR3 extends over 14 amino acids. CDR1 is GTSNPN, CDR2 SVGIG, per germline (reference sequence). The V gene end was trimmed by 3 bases and the J gene end by 5 bases; junction bases not matched to a gene: 7. The CDR3, as DNA: TGTGCCTGGAGACGGCCGGGACAGCGAAACACCATATATTTT. Translated, it gives CAWRRPGQRNTIYF.

This chain joins TRBV27 and TRBJ2-7; TRBD1 agrees at 9 bases. The V and J ends lost 4 bases and 3 bases, in that order; junction bases with no gene match: 7. Germline V lookup: CDR1 MNHEY, CDR2 SMNVEV (reference sequence). The CDR3 is 15 residues long. In DNA form, the CDR3 reads TGTGCCAGCAGTTCTCCCGGGACAGGGCACTACGAGCAGTACTTC. Protein: CASSSPGTGHYEQYF.

This clone was seen only once. The V and J genes are TRBV4-1 and TRBJ2-1; TRBD2 aligns across 7 bases. V shed 3 bases, J shed 0 bases, and the junction held 2 bases outside the gene matches. The germline gives CDR1 MGHRA, CDR2 YSYEKL. The CDR3 runs 15 residues. Here the CDR3 reads CASSHGGSSYNEQFF. CDR3 in DNA: TGCGCCAGCAGCCACGGGGGGAGCTCCTACAATGAGCAGTTCTTC.